The 13 T cell receptor beta chains below all came from one sample that was sequenced in a study of immune characterization of retroperitoneal liposarcoma. TCRdb analysed the PCR reads with MiXCR anew, one entry per CDR3 protein. Of fewer than 7,500 distinct CDR3 sequences listed, approximately 29% were seen once; the top ten hold 35% to 50%. Sequencing used blood. The receptor set was obtained from a male donor with retroperitoneal liposarcoma.

The V gene is TRBV6-4, the J gene TRBJ1-2; the match to TRBD1 covers 11 bases. The germline V gene has CDR1 MRHNA and CDR2 SNTAGT. The CDR3 is 14 residues long. J lost 7 bases, V lost 6 bases, and 7 bases had no gene match. The CDR3 sequence is CASSPGTGGGGYTF. The DNA of the CDR3 is TGTGCCAGCAGCCCAGGGACAGGGGGAGGTGGCTACACCTTC.

The chain is built from TRBV20-1 and TRBJ2-1; no clear D. The end of the DNA is better explained by TRBJ2-7, so the J call may be wrong. Germline V CDR1 and CDR2: DFQATT, SNEGSKA (reference sequence). The length of the CDR3 is 15 residues. Written as DNA, the CDR3 is TGCAGTGCTAGAGACTCCGGACGCAACTCCTACGAGCAGTACTTC. It yields the protein CSARDSGRNSYEQYF.

The chain employs TRBV11-3 and TRBJ2-7; TRBD1 matches 7 bases. The CDR3 is 11 amino acids. V was pared by 6 bases and J by 12 bases, with 8 bases of the junction left unmatched. Germline V gene lookup returns CDR1 SGHNT and CDR2 YENEEA. The CDR3 DNA is TGTGCCAGCAGGTTAATGGGACAGCGGTACTTC. It yields the protein CASRLMGQRYF.

This clonotype was counted at least ten times. CDR3 DNA: TGTGCCAGCAGCTCTACAGGGGGAGGCGGAAACACCATATATTTT. This sequence encodes CASSSTGGGGNTIYF. The chain is built from TRBV6-1 and TRBJ1-3, with 8 bases identical to TRBD1. J was trimmed by 4 bases and V by 6 bases; bases with no gene match: 8. The CDR3 has 15 residues. Germline V gene data show CDR1 as MNHNS and CDR2 as SASEGT.

This clonotype was counted ten times or more. The rearrangement joins TRBV27 to TRBJ2-3, with 7 bases aligning to TRBD2. The germline V gene has CDR1 MNHEY and CDR2 SMNVEV (reference sequence). J gave up 2 bases and V 0 bases, and 11 bases lay outside the gene matches. The CDR3 sequence is 18 residues long. The CDR3 sequence: CASSLSGFLGRATDTQYF. The CDR3 DNA is TGTGCCAGCAGTTTATCTGGGTTTCTGGGGAGGGCCACAGATACGCAGTATTTT.

This clonotype appeared many times. The genes are TRBV12-3 or TRBV12-4 and TRBJ1-6; D gene ambiguous. The CDR3 is 17 amino acids. Trimming took off 6 bases at V and 7 bases at J, with 22 bases between the two ends. CDR3 in amino acids: CASSRLVGDRANSPLHF. CDR3 coding DNA: TGTGCCAGCAGCCGACTTGTTGGGGATAGGGCGAATTCACCCCTCCACTTT.

This clonotype was counted many times. J is TRBJ2-7 and V is TRBV6-1; D perhaps matches TRBD1 (6 bases). The germline CDR1 and CDR2 sequences are MNHNS and SASEGT. The CDR3 length is 15 residues. Trimming took off 3 bases at V and 3 bases at J, with 15 bases between the two ends. DNA of the CDR3: TGTGCCAGCAGTGACCGGGACACGGGTGACTACGAGCAGTACTTC. Protein product: CASSDRDTGDYEQYF.

V is TRBV6-1 and J is TRBJ2-1; D may correspond to TRBD1 or TRBD2 (5 bases each). Germline lookup yields CDR1 MNHNS and CDR2 SASEGT. The CDR3 runs 12 residues. With 5 bases removed from V and 10 bases from J, the gap between germline ends came to 12 bases. Here the CDR3 DNA reads TGTGCCAGCAGTTTGGGACGCGGAGAGCAGTTCTTC. This gives the protein CASSLGRGEQFF.

The chain joins TRBV11-2 to TRBJ1-5; a weak D match, TRBD1 (5 bases). The CDR3 is made up of 13 amino acids. Germline V gives CDR1 SGHAT, CDR2 FQNNGV. Trimming removed 1 base from V and 7 bases from J, with 8 bases in between. Here the CDR3 reads CASSLGGDQPQHF. The DNA for the CDR3 is TGTGCCAGCAGCTTAGGGGGGGACCAGCCCCAGCATTTT.

In its sample, this clonotype was seen many times. The J gene is TRBJ1-6, the V gene TRBV7-2, with D possibly matching TRBD1 (5 bases). The CDR3 covers 18 residues. Trimming took 1 base from V and 0 from J, leaving 13 bases between them. Per germline, CDR1 SGHTA and CDR2 FQGNSA. The CDR3 loop is CASSLEGRQSSYNSPLHF. The CDR3 DNA reads TGTGCCAGCAGCTTAGAAGGCAGACAGAGCTCCTATAATTCACCCCTCCACTTT.

This clonotype was seen at least ten times. The rearrangement joins TRBV30 to TRBJ1-2; D is ambiguous. Germline V gene lookup returns CDR1 GTSNPN and CDR2 SVGIG (reference sequence). The ends were cut back, 1 base at V and 4 bases at J, with 13 bases in the middle. The CDR3 contains 14 residues. The DNA for the CDR3 is TGTGCCTGGAGTGGGGCCGGGATGGTCTATGGCTACACCTTC. Translated, it gives CAWSGAGMVYGYTF.

This rearrangement joins TRBV25-1 to TRBJ1-1; D call uncertain. The CDR3 totals 13 residues. V lost 3 bases and J 10 bases, leaving 15 bases between the germline ends. CDR1 is MGHDK and CDR2 is SYGVNS in the germline V gene. CDR3 residues: CASSEQTARGAFF. The CDR3 coding sequence is TGTGCCAGCAGTGAGCAGACCGCCCGGGGAGCTTTCTTT.

The rearrangement joins TRBV6-1 to TRBJ2-5, with TRBD2 matching 10 bases. V lost 5 bases to trimming and J lost 4 bases; unmatched junction nucleotides: 10. CDR3 size: 16 residues. Germline V gene lookup returns CDR1 MNHNS and CDR2 SASEGT. The CDR3 protein is CASSQISGRKPETQYF. CDR3 DNA sequence: TGTGCCAGCAGTCAAATTAGCGGGAGGAAACCAGAGACCCAGTACTTC.